These 18 T cell receptor beta chains originate from one sample sequenced in a study of OX40 agonist ivuxolimab in advanced cancers. Libraries were prepared by immunoSEQ multiplex PCR; TCRdb keeps only in-frame clonotypes and omits some of them. This table has around 60,000 clones, around 79% appearing once. The input for sequencing was CD4+ or CD8+ T cells sorted from blood, taken in a trial of the OX40 agonist ivuxolimab. Every receptor here comes from an adult with an advanced solid tumor such as melanoma, head and neck, liver or kidney cancer.

The rearrangement links TRBV7-2 to TRBJ2-1; no definite D call. The germline V gene encodes CDR1 SGHTA and CDR2 FQGNSA. V was clipped by 1 base and J by 9 bases, with 7 bases between them. There are 12 residues in the CDR3. CDR3 sequence (DNA): TGTGCCAGCAGCTTAGGAACCACTGAGCAGTTCTTC. The encoded protein is CASSLGTTEQFF.

In this sample, this clone turned up a few times. V usage is TRBV4-3 and J usage is TRBJ1-3; no clear D. The CDR3 runs 15 residues. CDR1 and CDR2 from the germline V gene are LGHNA and YSLEER. V was pared by 1 base and J by 0 bases, with 7 bases between. As DNA, the CDR3 is TGCGCCAGCAGCCAAGGGAGCTACTCTGGAAACACCATATATTTT. Translation gives CASSQGSYSGNTIYF.

J is TRBJ2-2 and V is TRBV5-4; a possible D gene is TRBD1 (5 bases). CDR1 and CDR2 from the germline V gene are SGHNT and YYREEE (reference sequence). The V gene lost 0 bases and the J gene lost 0 bases, with 6 bases spanning the gap. This CDR3 is 15 amino acids long. The chain's CDR3 is CASSLGQTNTGELFF. CDR3 in DNA: TGTGCCAGCAGCTTGGGACAGACGAACACCGGGGAGCTGTTTTTT.

The table lists this clone with a few counts. The V call is TRBV25-1, the J call TRBJ2-7; tentative D call: TRBD1 (5 bases). The CDR3 sequence is 13 residues long. From germline, CDR1 is MGHDK and CDR2 SYGVNS. Deletions cut 1 base from V and 3 bases from J, with 7 bases between. CDR3 sequence (DNA): TGTGCCAGCAGTGAATTCCAGGGCTACGAGCAGTACTTC. It translates to CASSEFQGYEQYF.

This clone was detected once. The sample contains more than one DNA sequence encoding this CDR3. This sequence joins TRBV14 and TRBJ1-1; D is undetermined. V lost 2 bases and J lost 4, with 8 bases in between. This CDR3 region has 13 residues. The germline V gene encodes CDR1 SGHDN and CDR2 FVKESK. The CDR3: CASSQHLSTEAFF. In DNA, the CDR3 is TGTGCCAGCAGCCAACACCTAAGCACTGAAGCTTTCTTT.

V is TRBV6-1 and J is TRBJ2-3, with 8 bases aligning to TRBD2. After removal of 3 bases from V and 6 bases from J, the junction contained 8 bases not matched to a gene. In germline, CDR1 is MNHNS, CDR2 SASEGT. The CDR3 is 15 residues long. For the CDR3, the DNA is TGTGCCAGCAGTGACCCTGCGGGGGGAATGGATACGCAGTATTTT. As protein: CASSDPAGGMDTQYF.

The rearrangement uses TRBV18 and TRBJ2-2, with D maybe TRBD1 (6 bases). In germline, CDR1 is KGHSH, CDR2 LQKENI. The germline V and J ends were trimmed by 0 bases and 1 base, with 9 bases remaining between them. This CDR3 region has 16 residues. CDR3 amino acids: CASSPPMGQNTGELFF. The CDR3 coding sequence is TGTGCCAGCTCACCACCGATGGGACAGAACACCGGGGAGCTGTTTTTT.

The chain recombines TRBV7-2 with TRBJ1-2; D might be TRBD1 (6 bases). V was shortened by 5 bases and J by 3 bases, with 22 bases between the two germline ends. Germline V gene data show CDR1 as SGHTA and CDR2 as FQGNSA. The CDR3 runs 17 residues. The CDR3 DNA reads TGTGCCAGCAGCCCTGACAGGCAGGAAGTAGATCACTATGGCTACACCTTC. Translated, it gives CASSPDRQEVDHYGYTF.

The chain uses TRBV7-6 and TRBJ1-1; D is unclear. Trimming left V 5 bases short and J 1 base short, with 8 bases between. The CDR3 covers 13 residues. Germline V gene data show CDR1 as SGHVS and CDR2 as FNYEAQ. The CDR3 is CASSPGKNTEAFF. CDR3 DNA sequence: TGTGCCAGCAGCCCCGGGAAGAACACTGAAGCTTTCTTT.

The chain recombines TRBV2 with TRBJ2-7, with TRBD2 as a possible D gene (5 bases). The CDR3 sequence is 17 residues long. The germline gives CDR1 SNHLY, CDR2 FYNNEI. Trimming took 1 base from V and 7 from J, leaving 23 bases between them. In DNA, the CDR3 is TGTGCCAGCAGTGAAGGGGAGTTTAGCGTCCCTCCGGGAGAGCAGTACTTC. Translating gives CASSEGEFSVPPGEQYF.

The gene calls are TRBV19 and TRBJ1-3, with 7 positions matching TRBD1. In germline, CDR1 is LNHDA, CDR2 SQIVND (reference sequence). CDR3 length: 16 residues. With V trimmed by 5 bases and J by 0 bases, 7 bases remained unmatched. The CDR3 spells CASSSGQSFSGNTIYF. The CDR3 DNA is TGTGCCAGTAGTTCGGGACAGTCCTTCTCTGGAAACACCATATATTTT.

This rearrangement joins TRBV7-2 to TRBJ1-1, with 8 bases lining up with TRBD1. The CDR3 length is 15 residues. Germline V gene data show CDR1 as SGHTA and CDR2 as FQGNSA. V lost 2 bases to trimming and J lost 5 bases; unmatched junction nucleotides: 7. The CDR3 is CASSLSRTGSTEAFF. CDR3 nucleotides: TGTGCCAGCAGCTTAAGTCGGACAGGGAGTACTGAAGCTTTCTTT.

This clone showed up just a few times. The CDR3 sequence: CASSEEAGGRYEQYF. The DNA of the CDR3 is TGTGCCAGCAGCGAGGAAGCGGGGGGCAGGTACGAGCAGTACTTC. The chain carries TRBV9 and TRBJ2-7; TRBD2 agrees at 9 bases. Germline CDR1 reads SGDLS; CDR2 reads YYNGEE. V trimming: 3 bases; J trimming: 4 bases; junction bases outside the gene matches: 8. The CDR3 extends over 15 amino acids.

The rearrangement uses TRBV6-5 and TRBJ2-1; 8 bases map to TRBD2. The CDR3 is 15 amino acids. Per germline, CDR1 MNHEY and CDR2 SVGAGI. The J segment lost 7 bases and the V segment lost 10 bases, leaving 15 bases of the junction unmatched. CDR3 amino acids: CATVRRAGEGNEQFF. The CDR3 region has the DNA TGTGCCACCGTTCGGCGAGCGGGAGAGGGGAATGAGCAGTTCTTC.

V is TRBV5-1 and J is TRBJ2-7, with 9 bases that match TRBD2. Germline CDR1 and CDR2: SGHRS and YFSETQ. The CDR3 extends over 14 amino acids. V lost 4 bases, J lost 7 bases, and 9 bases stayed unmatched. As DNA, the CDR3 is TGCGCCAGCAGCCCCGGCGGGGGGGAAAGAGAGCAGTACTTC. It translates to CASSPGGGEREQYF.

In this sample, this clone turned up once. V and J are TRBV11-2 and TRBJ2-3; D not certain. This CDR3 is built from 13 residues. CDR1 SGHAT and CDR2 FQNNGV come from the germline V gene. V lost 8 bases, J lost 6 bases, and 15 bases lay in between. CDR3 region: CASVLQSADTQYF. The CDR3 region has the DNA TGTGCCAGCGTACTCCAAAGTGCCGATACGCAGTATTTT.

V gene TRBV11-1 combines with J gene TRBJ1-1; D perhaps matches TRBD1 (6 bases). Germline CDR1 reads SGHAT; CDR2 reads FQDESV (reference sequence). Trimming shortened V by 5 bases and J by 11 bases, and 15 bases separated the two germline ends. The CDR3 has 12 residues. CDR3 nucleotide sequence: TGTGCCAGCAGCAGGGGGGAGGGATCGGCTTTCTTT. Translating gives CASSRGEGSAFF.

The V gene is TRBV30, the J gene TRBJ1-4; tentative D call: TRBD1 (6 bases). V was clipped by 4 bases and J by 6 bases, with 6 bases between them. Germline V gives CDR1 GTSNPN, CDR2 SVGIG (reference sequence). The CDR3 contains 11 residues. DNA for the CDR3: TGTGCCTGGAAGGGGGATGAAAAACTGTTTTTT. Translation gives CAWKGDEKLFF.